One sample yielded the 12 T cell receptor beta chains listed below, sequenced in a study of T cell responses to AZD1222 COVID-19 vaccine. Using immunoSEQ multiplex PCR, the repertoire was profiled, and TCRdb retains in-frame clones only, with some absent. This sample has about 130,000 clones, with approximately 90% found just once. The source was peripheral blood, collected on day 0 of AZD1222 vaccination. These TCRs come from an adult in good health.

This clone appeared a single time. CDR3 protein: CASGRGEKLFF. The DNA of the CDR3 is TGTGCCAGCGGCAGGGGTGAAAAACTGTTTTTT. The chain has TRBV6-5 and TRBJ1-4, with a possible D match to TRBD1 (6 bases). V shed 8 bases and J shed 7 bases, with 8 bases lying between them. Germline V lookup: CDR1 MNHEY, CDR2 SVGAGI. The CDR3 contains 11 residues.

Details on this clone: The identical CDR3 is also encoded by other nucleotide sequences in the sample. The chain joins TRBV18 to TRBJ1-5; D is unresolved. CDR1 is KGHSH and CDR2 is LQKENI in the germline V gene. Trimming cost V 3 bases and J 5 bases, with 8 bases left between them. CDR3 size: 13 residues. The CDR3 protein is CASSPGRDQPQHF. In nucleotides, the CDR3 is TGTGCCAGCTCACCCGGGAGGGATCAGCCCCAGCATTTT.

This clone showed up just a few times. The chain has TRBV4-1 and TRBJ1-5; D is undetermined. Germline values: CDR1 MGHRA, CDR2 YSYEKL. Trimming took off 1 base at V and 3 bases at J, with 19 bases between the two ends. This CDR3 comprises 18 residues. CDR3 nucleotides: TGCGCCAGCAGCCAAGGTAGGGCAGAAAGACGTATCAATCAGCCCCAGCATTTT. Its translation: CASSQGRAERRINQPQHF.

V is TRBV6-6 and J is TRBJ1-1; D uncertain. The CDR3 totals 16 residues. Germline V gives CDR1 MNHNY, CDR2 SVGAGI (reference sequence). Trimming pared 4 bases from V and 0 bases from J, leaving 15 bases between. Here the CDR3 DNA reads TGTGCCAGCAGTTCCCTTACGGCAGGCTTGAACACTGAAGCTTTCTTT. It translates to CASSSLTAGLNTEAFF.

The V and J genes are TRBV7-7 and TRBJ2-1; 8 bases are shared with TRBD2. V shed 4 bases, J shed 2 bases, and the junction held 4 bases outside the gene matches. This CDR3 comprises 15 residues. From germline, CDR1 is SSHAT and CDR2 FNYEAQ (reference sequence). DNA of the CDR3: TGTGCCAGCAGCTGGCGGGGGGCTCCCTACAATGAGCAGTTCTTC. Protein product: CASSWRGAPYNEQFF.

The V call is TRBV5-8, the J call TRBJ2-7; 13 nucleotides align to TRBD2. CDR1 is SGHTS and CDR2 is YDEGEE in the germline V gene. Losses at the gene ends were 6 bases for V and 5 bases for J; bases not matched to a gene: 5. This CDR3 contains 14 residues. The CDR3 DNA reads TGTGCCAGCACCGGGACTAGCGGGGCCAACGAGCAGTACTTC. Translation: CASTGTSGANEQYF.

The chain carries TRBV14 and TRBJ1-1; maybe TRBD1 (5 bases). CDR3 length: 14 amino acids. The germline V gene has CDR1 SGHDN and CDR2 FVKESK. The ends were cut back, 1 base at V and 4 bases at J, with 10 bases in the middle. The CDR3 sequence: CASSQVGGTTEAFF. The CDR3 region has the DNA TGTGCCAGCAGCCAAGTAGGAGGGACCACTGAAGCTTTCTTT.

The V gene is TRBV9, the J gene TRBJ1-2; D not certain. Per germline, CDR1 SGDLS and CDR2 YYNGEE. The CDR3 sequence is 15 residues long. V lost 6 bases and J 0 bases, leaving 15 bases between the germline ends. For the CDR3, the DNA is TGTGCCAGCACCCTCGGCGGGGAAGCTAACTATGGCTACACCTTC. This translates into CASTLGGEANYGYTF. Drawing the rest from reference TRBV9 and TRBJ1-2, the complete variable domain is DSGVTQTPKHLITATGQRVTLRCSPRSGDLSVYWYQQSLDQGLQFLIQYYNGEERAKGNILERFSAQQFPDLHSELNLSSLELGDSALYFCASTLGGEANYGYTFGSGTRLTVV.

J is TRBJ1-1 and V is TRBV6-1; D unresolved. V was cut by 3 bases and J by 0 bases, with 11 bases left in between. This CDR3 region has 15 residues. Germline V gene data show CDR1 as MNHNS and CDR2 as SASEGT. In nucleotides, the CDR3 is TGTGCCAGCAGTGACAGGCTCCCGATGAACACTGAAGCTTTCTTT. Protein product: CASSDRLPMNTEAFF.

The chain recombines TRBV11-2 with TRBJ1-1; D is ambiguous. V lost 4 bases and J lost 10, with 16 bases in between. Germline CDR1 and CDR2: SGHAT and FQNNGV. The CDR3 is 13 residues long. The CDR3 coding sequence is TGTGCCAGCAGCTCGGGAGGGCGTATGGTAGCTTTCTTT. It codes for CASSSGGRMVAFF.

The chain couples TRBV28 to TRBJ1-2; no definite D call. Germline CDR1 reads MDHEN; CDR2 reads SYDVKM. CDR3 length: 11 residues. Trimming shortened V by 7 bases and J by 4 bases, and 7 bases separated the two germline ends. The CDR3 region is CASTIGYGYTF. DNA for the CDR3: TGTGCCAGCACGATTGGCTATGGCTACACCTTC.

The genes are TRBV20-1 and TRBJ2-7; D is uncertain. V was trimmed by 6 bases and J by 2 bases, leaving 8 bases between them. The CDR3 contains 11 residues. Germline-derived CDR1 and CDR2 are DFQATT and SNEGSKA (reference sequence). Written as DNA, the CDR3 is TGCAGTGCCGGGTTGCCCTACGAGCAGTACTTC. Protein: CSAGLPYEQYF.